A selection of T cell receptor beta chains follows, all from one sample in a study of shared clonotypes between healthy human individuals. Profiling relied on immunoSEQ multiplex PCR, and the TCRdb table lists in-frame clones only, not all of them. This sample has a few million clones; approximately 95% occur once, and the top ten carry about 0.37%. Sample: naive CD4+ T cells from PBMCs. The receptor set was obtained from a young man in good health. Some clones in this sample may be carry-over from other donors' samples. Each CDR3 is given with its conserved first and last residue. The D gene is left open where the match is weak. For some rows the clone size is stated as once, few or many, or as a class when expanded; others skip it.

>TRBD2|TRBV29-1|.|TRBJ2-1
TGCAGCGCTGACCGGGAGGCGGGCAATGAGCAGTTCTTC
CSADREAGNEQFF
>.|TRBV18|.|TRBJ1-2
TGTGCCAGCTCACCGGCATTCAGGGAGCTTAACTATGGCTACACCTTC
CASSPAFRELNYGYTF
>TRBD2|TRBV7-9|.|TRBJ2-3
TGTGCCAGCAGCCAGTCCGCTACTAGCGGGAGAACAGATACGCAGTATTTT
CASSQSATSGRTDTQYF
>.|TRBV5-1|.|TRBJ2-7
TGCGCCAGCAGCCTAACCACCGATACCGAGCAGTACTTC
CASSLTTDTEQYF
>TRBD1|TRBV18|.|TRBJ2-7
TGTGCCAGCTCACCACTCCCGACAGGGGGTTCCTACGAGCAGTACTTC
CASSPLPTGGSYEQYF
>TRBD2|TRBV5-1|.|TRBJ2-1
TGCGCCAGCAGCCGACTAGCGGGAGGGCCCAATGAGCAGTTCTTC
CASSRLAGGPNEQFF
>.|TRBV7-9|.|TRBJ2-1
TGTGCCAGCAGCACGTCTGTCTACAATGAGCAGTTCTTC
CASSTSVYNEQFF
>.|TRBV11-2|.|TRBJ2-7
TGTGCCAGCAGCTTAGGCGGGTTCCGTCCCCAGTACTTC
CASSLGGFRPQYF
>.|TRBV2|.|TRBJ2-7
TGTGCCAGCAGTGACAGGGTTGCCCACCAGTACTTC
CASSDRVAHQYF
>.|TRBV27|.|TRBJ2-7
TGTGCCAGCAGCTCAGCCGGTGGGGCCTACGAGCAGTACTTC
CASSSAGGAYEQYF
>.|TRBV7-9|.|TRBJ1-2
TGTGCCAGCAGCTTAGGGGGTAGGGGGAACGATGGCTACACCTTC
CASSLGGRGNDGYTF
>TRBD1|TRBV4-1|.|TRBJ1-4
TGCGCCAGCAGCCAAGGGGACAGGGGGAGAGAAAAACTGTTTTTT
CASSQGDRGREKLFF
>.|TRBV7-3|.|TRBJ2-7
TGTGCCAGCAGCCTCGGGGCTAGCTCGAACTACGAGCAGTACTTC
CASSLGASSNYEQYF
>TRBD2|TRBV30|.|TRBJ2-5
TGTGCCTGGAGTCGCCGCGGGGGACAAGAGACCCAGTACTTC
CAWSRRGGQETQYF
>TRBD1|TRBV5-1|.|TRBJ1-3
TGCGCCAGCAGCTCACAGGGGGCCTCCTCTGGAAACACCATATATTTT
CASSSQGASSGNTIYF
>.|TRBV2|few|TRBJ2-2
TGTGCCAGCAGGACGGGGTCAGGGACCCCCGGGGAGCTGTTTTTT
CASRTGSGTPGELFF
>.|TRBV28|.|TRBJ2-1
TGTGCCAGCAGTCCCCGGCAGGGGAGCTCCTACAATGAGCAGTTCTTC
CASSPRQGSSYNEQFF
>.|TRBV19|.|TRBJ1-5
TGTGCCAGCAGAGACCATTACCGGGTTCAGCCCCAGCATTTT
CASRDHYRVQPQHF
>TRBD1|TRBV29-1|once|TRBJ2-7
TGCAGCGCCGTTCTCTTGACAGGGGCGAGGGACGAGCAGTACTTC
CSAVLLTGARDEQYF
>.|TRBV28|.|TRBJ1-2
TGTGCCACCACGAGGGGCAGCACTAACTATGGCTACACCTTC
CATTRGSTNYGYTF
>TRBD1|TRBV27|.|TRBJ1-2
TGTGCCAGCAGTTCGGTATTTGCAGGGGGGACGGGCTACACCTTC
CASSSVFAGGTGYTF
>TRBD2|TRBV7-2|.|TRBJ2-3
TGTGCCAGCAGCTTAGACCCCACTAGCGGGAGGGGGGATACGCAGTATTTT
CASSLDPTSGRGDTQYF
>TRBD1|TRBV27|.|TRBJ1-5
TGTGCCAGCAGTCAACAGGGGTCTAGCAATCAGCCCCAGCATTTT
CASSQQGSSNQPQHF
>.|TRBV7-9|once|TRBJ2-4
TGTGCCAGCAGCGAAAGAAACGAGGGATCACATAGGTACTTC
CASSERNEGSHRYF